The T cell receptor (beta chain) described here comes from a study of OX40 agonist ivuxolimab in advanced cancers. Study-wide context: Patients got intravenous ivuxolimab at 0.01 to 10 mg/kg every 2 weeks. Allowance was made for prior anti-PD-1, anti-PD-L1 or anti-CTLA-4 therapy, and around 41% had some.

On this clone itself: The antigen remains undetermined.

Looked up from germline, CDR1 is ENHRY and CDR2 is SYGVKD. This CDR3 comprises 15 residues. V was shortened by 0 bases and J by 3 bases, with 9 bases between the two germline ends. Using immunoSEQ multiplex PCR, the repertoire was profiled, and TCRdb retains in-frame clones only, with some absent. In the table there are fewer than 85,000 clones, 85% of which are singletons. Study conclusions and caveats: Circulating CD4+ and CD8+ T cells showed clonal expansion by week 6 at 0.1 to 3.0 mg/kg.

The sample was CD4+ or CD8+ T cells sorted from blood, taken in a trial of the OX40 agonist ivuxolimab. This clonotype was obtained from an adult with an advanced solid tumor such as melanoma, head and neck, liver or kidney cancer. The chain recombines TRBV10-3 with TRBJ2-1; D is tentatively TRBD1 or TRBD2 (5 bases each). The CDR3 DNA follows: TGTGCCATCAGTGAGTCGAGGGGAGTCTACAATGAGCAGTTCTTC. Residues: CAISESRGVYNEQFF.